This T cell receptor (beta chain) was recorded in a study of Tregs in tolerant kidney transplant recipients. Overall study context: Sorting of CD4+CD25+CD127- cells followed approximately three-day belatacept mixed lymphocyte reactions, sometimes with roughly 5-day graft donor restimulation. Findings and caveats of the study: Activated donor B cell expansion appeared to reveal the most relevant donor-specific TCRbeta repertoire.

TCRdb keeps only in-frame clones here, not all; method: immunoSEQ multiplex PCR. Of about 44,000 clones listed, less than 97% are singletons. The germline V gene has CDR1 SEHNR and CDR2 FQNEAQ (reference sequence). V trimming: 0 bases; J trimming: 0 bases; junction bases outside the gene matches: 2. This CDR3 has 16 residues. About this clone itself: Its antigen is as yet unknown.

The clonotype comes from a human donor in good health. The rearrangement links TRBV7-9 to TRBJ1-5, with 7 nucleotides matching TRBD1. Sequenced: Tregs from blood cultured with allogeneic cells. The CDR3 is CASSLARDSSNQPQHF. The CDR3 DNA sequence: TGTGCCAGCAGCTTAGCGCGGGACAGTAGCAATCAGCCCCAGCATTTT.